Each of the 5 T cell receptor beta chains below was sequenced from the same sample in a study of T cell responses to AZD1222 COVID-19 vaccine. TCRdb keeps only in-frame clones here, not all; method: immunoSEQ multiplex PCR. The sample includes 100,000 to 150,000 clones, roughly 89% of them seen just once. The source material was peripheral blood, sampled 28 days after the second AZD1222 dose. Every receptor here comes from an adult who received the AZD1222 COVID-19 vaccine.

The chain employs TRBV5-6 and TRBJ2-7; 11 bases agree with TRBD2. The ends lost 3 bases at V and 4 bases at J; junction bases unmatched: 6. In germline, CDR1 is SGHDT, CDR2 YYEEEE. The CDR3 runs to 15 residues. CDR3 DNA: TGTGCCAGCAGCTCCAGACTAGCGGGGCGGTACGAGCAGTACTTC. Translating it yields CASSSRLAGRYEQYF.

This clone was found once. The V gene is TRBV6-2 or TRBV6-3, the J gene TRBJ2-7, with unresolved D. Looked up from germline, CDR1 is MNHEY and CDR2 is SVGEGT. Between the trimmed V and J ends, which lost 5 bases and 2 bases, there was a span of 16 bases. CDR3 length: 15 residues. CDR3 protein: CASSPDPGRTYEQYF. The CDR3 DNA follows: TGTGCCAGCAGTCCCGACCCGGGTCGGACCTACGAGCAGTACTTC.

This chain links TRBV6-5 with TRBJ1-2, with 11 nucleotides matching TRBD1. This CDR3 comprises 12 residues. The trim removed 10 bases at V and 5 bases at J, leaving 3 bases unmatched. From germline, CDR1 is MNHEY and CDR2 SVGAGI. The CDR3 sequence is CATGQGAYGYTF. The CDR3 coding sequence is TGTGCCACTGGACAGGGGGCGTATGGCTACACCTTC.

The gene calls are TRBV13 and TRBJ2-5, with a possible D match to TRBD1 (5 bases). Trimming left V 4 bases short and J 1 base short, with 7 bases between. Germline V gene lookup returns CDR1 PRHDT and CDR2 FYEKMQ (reference sequence). The CDR3 has 13 residues. For the CDR3, the DNA is TGTGCCAGCAGCTCCGACAGCCAAGAGACCCAGTACTTC. Translated: CASSSDSQETQYF.

J is TRBJ1-2 and V is TRBV7-3, with 7 bases identical to TRBD1. This CDR3 spans 13 amino acids. Germline-derived CDR1 and CDR2 are SGHTA and FQGTGA. Trimming cost V 1 base and J 8 bases; bases outside gene matches: 4. CDR3 amino acids: CASSLRDRRGYTF. In nucleotides, the CDR3 is TGTGCCAGCAGCTTAAGGGACAGAAGGGGCTACACCTTC.